This T cell receptor (beta chain) was identified in a study of blood T cell repertoires in COVID-19. Trimming removed 1 base from V and 8 bases from J, with 9 bases in between. The CDR3 totals 12 residues. CDR1 and CDR2 (germline): SGHRS, YFSETQ. Per the authors' pipeline: Researchers report that nucleated cell counts were estimated from reference gene primer amplification. Profiling relied on immunoSEQ multiplex PCR, and the TCRdb table lists in-frame clones only, not all of them. The DNA was the basis for D and trimming; V, J and clone size are from that table. Among approximately 220,000 clones listed, 83% were seen once.

The chain joins TRBV5-1 to TRBJ1-2, with D possibly being TRBD1 (6 bases). The material sequenced was PBMCs or T cells enriched from blood (not recorded which). The sequence was obtained from a woman in her fifties or sixties who had been exposed to COVID-19. CDR3 nucleotide sequence: TGCGCCAGCAGCTTGACAGGGATAGGCTACACCTTC. Its protein product is CASSLTGIGYTF.